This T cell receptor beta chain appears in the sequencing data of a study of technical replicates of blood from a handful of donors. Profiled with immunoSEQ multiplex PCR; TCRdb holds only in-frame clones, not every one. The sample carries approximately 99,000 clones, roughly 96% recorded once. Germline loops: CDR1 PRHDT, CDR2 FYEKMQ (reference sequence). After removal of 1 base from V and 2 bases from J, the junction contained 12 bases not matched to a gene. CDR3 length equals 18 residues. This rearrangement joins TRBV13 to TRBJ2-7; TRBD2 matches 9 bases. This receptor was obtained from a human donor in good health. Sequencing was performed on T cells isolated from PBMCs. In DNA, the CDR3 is TGTGCCAGCAGCTTAGTTTCCTTGGCTAGCGGGACAACCTACGAGCAGTACTTC. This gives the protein CASSLVSLASGTTYEQYF.